The next 24 T cell receptor beta chains were all read from a single sample in a study of shared clonotypes between healthy human individuals. The table came from immunoSEQ multiplex PCR; TCRdb's copy has only in-frame clones and leaves some out. The profile covers about 2.3 million clones, with more than 80% appearing a single time and 0.39% taken by the ten largest. Sequencing input: naive CD4+ T cells from PBMCs. Described subset: CD45RA+ positively selected. All receptors come from a man in his late teens or twenties in good health. Some clones in this sample may be carry-over from other donors' samples.

The chain couples TRBV7-3 to TRBJ2-1; 15 bases agree with TRBD2. Germline CDR1 SGHTA, CDR2 FQGTGA. The V segment lost 1 base and the J segment 8 bases; nucleotides outside the gene matches: 3. This CDR3 contains 16 residues. The CDR3 sequence is CASSLSGTSGRYEQFF. CDR3 DNA sequence: TGTGCCAGCAGCTTAAGCGGGACTAGCGGGAGGTATGAGCAGTTCTTC.

This clone came up once. The chain links TRBV30 to TRBJ2-7; 7 positions agree with TRBD2. The length of the CDR3 is 11 residues. After removal of 6 bases from V and 6 bases from J, the junction contained 5 bases not matched to a gene. Germline assignment: CDR1 GTSNPN and CDR2 SVGIG (reference sequence). The CDR3 is CACRRELEQYF. DNA of the CDR3: TGTGCCTGTAGGCGGGAGCTCGAGCAGTACTTC.

About this clone: This same CDR3 is encoded by further DNA sequences in the sample. The chain employs TRBV18 and TRBJ2-7; 9 nucleotides align to TRBD1. The germline gives CDR1 KGHSH, CDR2 LQKENI. This CDR3 contains 14 residues. J gave up 3 bases and V 2 bases, and 2 bases lay outside the gene matches. The DNA for the CDR3 is TGTGCCAGCTCACCAGCGGGACAGGGCTACGAGCAGTACTTC. Translation: CASSPAGQGYEQYF.

The rearrangement uses TRBV5-1 and TRBJ1-2, with D hard to call. V shed 3 bases and J shed 5 bases, with 11 bases lying between them. This CDR3 comprises 13 residues. Germline V gene data show CDR1 as SGHRS and CDR2 as YFSETQ. The CDR3 DNA reads as TGCGCCAGCAGCTCCCCGTCGCTTTATGGCTACACCTTC. It yields the protein CASSSPSLYGYTF.

The chain is built from TRBV28 and TRBJ1-2; D is undetermined. The CDR3 consists of 14 residues. Germline CDR1 is MDHEN and CDR2 is SYDVKM. V was pared by 7 bases and J by 5 bases, with 17 bases between. CDR3 loop: CASTTLQVEYGYTF. Here the CDR3 DNA reads TGTGCCAGCACCACCTTGCAGGTGGAGTATGGCTACACCTTC.

The rearrangement uses TRBV28 and TRBJ2-7; a possible D gene is TRBD2 (6 bases). Trimming took off 8 bases at V and 1 base at J, with 9 bases between the two ends. Germline values: CDR1 MDHEN, CDR2 SYDVKM. The CDR3 contains 12 residues. In DNA, the CDR3 is TGTGCCAGCTCGGAGGGTTCCTACGAGCAGTACTTC. Protein sequence: CASSEGSYEQYF.

The genes are TRBV10-1 and TRBJ2-5; D is possibly TRBD2 (5 bases). Trimming pared 9 bases from V and 5 bases from J, leaving 28 bases between. The CDR3 runs 17 residues. Germline assignment: CDR1 WNHNN and CDR2 SYGVQD (reference sequence). CDR3 region: CASTNISPAGVTETQYF. As DNA, the CDR3 is TGCGCCAGTACAAACATAAGCCCAGCCGGGGTGACGGAGACCCAGTACTTC.

This chain uses TRBV7-9 with TRBJ2-2, with D perhaps given as TRBD1 or TRBD2 (5 bases each). Germline CDR1 and CDR2: SEHNR and FQNEAQ (reference sequence). Trimming shortened V by 5 bases and J by 1 base, and 11 bases separated the two germline ends. The CDR3 consists of 15 residues. The DNA of the CDR3 is TGTGCCAGCAGCCGCAGCGGACAGAACACCGGGGAGCTGTTTTTT. Protein sequence: CASSRSGQNTGELFF.

The rearrangement uses TRBV4-3 and TRBJ2-5; possibly TRBD2 for D (5 bases). From germline, CDR1 is LGHNA and CDR2 YSLEER. V lost 1 base and J 2 bases, leaving 8 bases between the germline ends. The CDR3 covers 14 residues. This chain's CDR3 is CASSQGLLQETQYF. The CDR3 coding sequence is TGCGCCAGCAGCCAAGGACTACTTCAAGAGACCCAGTACTTC.

This chain joins TRBV5-1 and TRBJ2-1; 8 nucleotides agree with TRBD2. With 0 bases clipped from V and 7 bases from J, the junction kept 12 bases outside the gene matches. The CDR3 covers 17 residues. Germline V lookup: CDR1 SGHRS, CDR2 YFSETQ. The CDR3, as DNA: TGCGCCAGCAGCTTGGAATCATCAGCGGGCGGGGGGAATGAGCAGTTCTTC. It is translated as CASSLESSAGGGNEQFF.

The gene calls are TRBV9 and TRBJ2-1, with 7 bases matching TRBD2. Trimming took 3 bases from V and 3 from J; bases not matched to a gene: 9. Germline V gene data show CDR1 as SGDLS and CDR2 as YYNGEE. The CDR3 length is 16 residues. CDR3 sequence reads: CASSGTSVAIYNEQFF. In nucleotides, the CDR3 is TGTGCCAGCAGCGGCACTAGCGTCGCTATCTACAATGAGCAGTTCTTC.

The chain links TRBV7-9 to TRBJ2-2, with D unresolved. V lost 0 bases to trimming and J lost 4 bases, with 6 bases between them. Looked up from germline, CDR1 is SEHNR and CDR2 is FQNEAQ (reference sequence). This CDR3 is built from 14 residues. The CDR3 protein is CASSLASGTGELFF. The CDR3 region has the DNA TGTGCCAGCAGCTTAGCTTCGGGCACCGGGGAGCTGTTTTTT.

The rearrangement uses TRBV2 and TRBJ1-5, with D tentatively TRBD1 (6 bases). This CDR3 comprises 15 residues. Trimming left V 6 bases short and J 1 base short, with 13 bases between. Germline CDR1 SNHLY, CDR2 FYNNEI. Here the CDR3 DNA reads TGTGCCAGCAGCTCCCGGGGGGCGAGCAATCAGCCCCAGCATTTT. The encoded protein is CASSSRGASNQPQHF.

V usage is TRBV28 and J usage is TRBJ1-1, with TRBD1 identical over 7 bases. With 4 bases clipped from V and 2 bases from J, the junction kept 7 bases outside the gene matches. This CDR3 is built from 15 residues. CDR1 and CDR2 (germline): MDHEN, SYDVKM. For the CDR3, the DNA is TGTGCCAGCAGTTCGGGAGGGACAGACAACACTGAAGCTTTCTTT. It specifies CASSSGGTDNTEAFF.

The CDR3 reads CSLGGGVEQFF. CDR3 bases: TGCAGCTTGGGGGGTGGGGTCGAGCAGTTCTTC. The chain has TRBV29-1 and TRBJ2-1, with D perhaps TRBD2 (6 bases). Germline lookup yields CDR1 SQVTM and CDR2 ANQGSEA. The CDR3 runs to 11 residues. Trimming left V 8 bases short and J 10 bases short, with 15 bases between.

Turning to this clone: This same CDR3 is encoded by further DNA sequences in the sample. The chain joins TRBV9 to TRBJ2-1; D may be TRBD2 (6 bases). Germline lookup yields CDR1 SGDLS and CDR2 YYNGEE. This CDR3 comprises 15 residues. V lost 2 bases to trimming and J lost 4 bases, with 13 bases between them. CDR3 amino acids: CASSVGGVAYNEQFF. CDR3 sequence (DNA): TGTGCCAGCAGCGTCGGGGGAGTGGCTTACAATGAGCAGTTCTTC.

The chain uses TRBV29-1 and TRBJ1-2, with TRBD1 as a possible D gene (6 bases). The CDR3 sequence is 12 residues long. Germline V gene lookup returns CDR1 SQVTM and CDR2 ANQGSEA. V lost 5 bases to trimming and J lost 10 bases, with 17 bases between them. The CDR3 DNA sequence: TGCAGCGTTAAAAAGACAGGCTTTTCCTACACCTTC. Translation: CSVKKTGFSYTF.

The chain combines TRBV6-5 with TRBJ2-7; D perhaps matches TRBD2 (7 bases). V was trimmed by 6 bases and J by 7 bases, leaving 19 bases between them. This CDR3 is built from 14 residues. Germline CDR1 is MNHEY and CDR2 is SVGAGI. CDR3 region: CASSNGAGAEEQYF. DNA of the CDR3: TGTGCCAGCAGCAATGGCGCGGGGGCGGAAGAGCAGTACTTC.

The chain joins TRBV29-1 to TRBJ1-2; D not certain. Trimming shortened V by 6 bases and J by 0 bases, and 8 bases separated the two germline ends. CDR1 SQVTM and CDR2 ANQGSEA come from the germline V gene. CDR3 length equals 12 residues. CDR3 nucleotide sequence: TGCAGCGTGGGGTCCCCTAACTATGGCTACACCTTC. This encodes CSVGSPNYGYTF.

The gene calls are TRBV18 and TRBJ2-1; 11 bases agree with TRBD2. V was clipped by 2 bases and J by 4 bases; unmatched bases: 4. Germline-derived CDR1 and CDR2 are KGHSH and LQKENI. This CDR3 spans 16 amino acids. The CDR3 DNA reads TGTGCCAGCTCACCAGCTAGCGGGAGGCTTTACAATGAGCAGTTCTTC. Residues: CASSPASGRLYNEQFF.

Written as DNA, the CDR3 is TGTGCCAGCTCAACCTTACCGGGACAAAATCAGCCCCAGCATTTT. This codes for CASSTLPGQNQPQHF. The chain recombines TRBV18 with TRBJ1-5, with a weak D call TRBD1 (6 bases). The CDR3 has 15 amino acids. V dropped 5 bases and J dropped 4 bases, with 15 bases sitting between them. Germline CDR1 is KGHSH and CDR2 is LQKENI. The entire variable domain, with the rest obtained from reference TRBV18 and TRBJ1-5, is as follows: NAGVMQNPRHLVRRRGQEARLRCSPMKGHSHVYWYRQLPEEGLKFMVYLQKENIIDESGMPKERFSAEFPKEGPSILRIQQVVRGDSAAYFCASSTLPGQNQPQHFGDGTRLSIL.

The rearrangement links TRBV25-1 to TRBJ2-7, with 10 bases lining up with TRBD2. J was trimmed by 5 bases and V by 4 bases; bases with no gene match: 11. Germline V gene data show CDR1 as MGHDK and CDR2 as SYGVNS. The CDR3 spans 16 residues. The CDR3 sequence: CASSAWTSGPGNEQYF. Here the CDR3 DNA reads TGTGCCAGCAGTGCCTGGACTAGCGGTCCGGGGAACGAGCAGTACTTC.

The J gene is TRBJ1-1, the V gene TRBV15, with D hard to call. Trimming took 0 bases from V and 1 from J, leaving 6 bases between them. CDR3 length equals 14 residues. Germline V CDR1 and CDR2: LNHNV, YYDKDF (reference sequence). The CDR3 sequence: CATSRDLTNTEAFF. As DNA, the CDR3 is TGTGCCACCAGCAGAGATTTGACGAACACTGAAGCTTTCTTT.

The rearrangement uses TRBV29-1 and TRBJ1-1; TRBD1 matches at 7 bases. The CDR3 length is 17 residues. Germline lookup yields CDR1 SQVTM and CDR2 ANQGSEA. J lost 0 bases, V lost 6 bases, and 16 bases had no gene match. CDR3 coding DNA: TGCAGCGTCGAACGACAGGGAGGGGTCGGGTTGAACACTGAAGCTTTCTTT. As protein: CSVERQGGVGLNTEAFF.